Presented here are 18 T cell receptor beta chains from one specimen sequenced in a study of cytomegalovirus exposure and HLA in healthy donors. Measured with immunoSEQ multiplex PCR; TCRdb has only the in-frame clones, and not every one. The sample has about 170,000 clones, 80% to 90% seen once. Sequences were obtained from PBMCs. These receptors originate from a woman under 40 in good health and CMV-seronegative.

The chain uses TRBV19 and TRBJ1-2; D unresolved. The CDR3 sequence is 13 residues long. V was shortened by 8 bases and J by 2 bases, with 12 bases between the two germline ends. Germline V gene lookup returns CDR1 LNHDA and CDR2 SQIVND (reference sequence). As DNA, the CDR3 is TGTGCCAGTCTCCGTAGTCTCAACTATGGCTACACCTTC. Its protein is CASLRSLNYGYTF.

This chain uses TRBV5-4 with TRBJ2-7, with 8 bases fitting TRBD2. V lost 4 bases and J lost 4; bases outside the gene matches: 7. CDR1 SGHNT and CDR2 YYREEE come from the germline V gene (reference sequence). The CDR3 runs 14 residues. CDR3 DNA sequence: TGTGCCAGCAGCCAACGGGGGGGGAAATACGAGCAGTACTTC. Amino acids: CASSQRGGKYEQYF.

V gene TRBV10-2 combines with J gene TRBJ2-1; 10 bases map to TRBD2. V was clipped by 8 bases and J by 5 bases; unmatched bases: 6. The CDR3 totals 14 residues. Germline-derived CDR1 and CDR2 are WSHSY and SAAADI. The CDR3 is CASALAGADNEQFF. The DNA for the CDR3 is TGCGCCAGCGCCCTAGCGGGGGCCGACAATGAGCAGTTCTTC.

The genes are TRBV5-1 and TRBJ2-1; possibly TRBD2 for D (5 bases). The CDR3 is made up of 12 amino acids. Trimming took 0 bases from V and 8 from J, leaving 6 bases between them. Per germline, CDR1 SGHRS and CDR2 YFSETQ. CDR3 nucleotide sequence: TGCGCCAGCAGCTTGGCCGGGGATGAGCAGTTCTTC. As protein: CASSLAGDEQFF.

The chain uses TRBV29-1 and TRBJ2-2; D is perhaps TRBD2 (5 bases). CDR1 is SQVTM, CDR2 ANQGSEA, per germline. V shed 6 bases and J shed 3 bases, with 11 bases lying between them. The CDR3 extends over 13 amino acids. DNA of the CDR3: TGCAGCGTCACCGGGAATTACACCGGGGAGCTGTTTTTT. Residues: CSVTGNYTGELFF.

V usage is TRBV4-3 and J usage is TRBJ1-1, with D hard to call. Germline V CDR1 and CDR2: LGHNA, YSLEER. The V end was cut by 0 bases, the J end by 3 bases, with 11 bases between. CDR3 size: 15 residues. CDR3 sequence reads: CASSQESVTHTEAFF. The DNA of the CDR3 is TGCGCCAGCAGCCAAGAAAGCGTAACGCACACTGAAGCTTTCTTT.

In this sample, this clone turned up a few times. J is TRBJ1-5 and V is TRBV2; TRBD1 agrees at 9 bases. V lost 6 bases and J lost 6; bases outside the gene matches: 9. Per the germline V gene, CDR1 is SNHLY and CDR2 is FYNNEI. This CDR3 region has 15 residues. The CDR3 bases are TGTGCCAGCAGCGAGGGACAGGGAATTAGTCAGCCCCAGCATTTT. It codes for CASSEGQGISQPQHF.

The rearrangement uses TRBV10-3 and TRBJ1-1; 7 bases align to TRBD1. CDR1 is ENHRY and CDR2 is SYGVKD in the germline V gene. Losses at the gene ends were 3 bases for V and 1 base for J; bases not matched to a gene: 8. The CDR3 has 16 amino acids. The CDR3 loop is CAISDFFGQENTEAFF. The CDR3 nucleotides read TGTGCCATCAGTGATTTTTTTGGACAGGAGAACACTGAAGCTTTCTTT.

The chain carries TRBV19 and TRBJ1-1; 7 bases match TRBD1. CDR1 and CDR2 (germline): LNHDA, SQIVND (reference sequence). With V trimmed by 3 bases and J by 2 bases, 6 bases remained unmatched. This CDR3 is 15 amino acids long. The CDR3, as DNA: TGTGCCAGTAGTATCTCAGGGACAGAAAACACTGAAGCTTTCTTT. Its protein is CASSISGTENTEAFF. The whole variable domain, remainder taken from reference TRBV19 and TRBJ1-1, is DGGITQSPKYLFRKEGQNVTLSCEQNLNHDAMYWYRQDPGQGLRLIYYSQIVNDFQKGDIAEGYSVSREKKESFPLTVTSAQKNPTAFYLCASSISGTENTEAFFGQGTRLTVV.

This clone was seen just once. CDR3 sequence: CASSLGANNEQFF. The CDR3 DNA reads TGTGCCAGCAGCTTAGGTGCGAACAATGAGCAGTTCTTC. The V gene is TRBV11-1, the J gene TRBJ2-1; D gene ambiguous. In germline, CDR1 is SGHAT, CDR2 FQDESV (reference sequence). V lost 1 base and J 5 bases, leaving 6 bases between the germline ends. The CDR3 spans 13 residues.

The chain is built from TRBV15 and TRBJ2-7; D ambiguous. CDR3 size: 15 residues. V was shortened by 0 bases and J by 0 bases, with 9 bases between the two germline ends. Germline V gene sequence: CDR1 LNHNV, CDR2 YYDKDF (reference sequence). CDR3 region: CATSREAGFSYEQYF. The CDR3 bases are TGTGCCACCAGCAGAGAAGCAGGCTTCTCCTACGAGCAGTACTTC.

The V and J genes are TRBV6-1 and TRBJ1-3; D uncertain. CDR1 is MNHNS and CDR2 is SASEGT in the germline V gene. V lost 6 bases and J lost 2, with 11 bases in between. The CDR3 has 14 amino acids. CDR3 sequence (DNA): TGTGCCAGCAGCATGGGAGTAACTGGAAACACCATATATTTT. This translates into CASSMGVTGNTIYF.

The CDR3 spells CASSFSSGSYEQYF. CDR3 sequence (DNA): TGTGCCAGCAGCTTCAGTTCGGGGTCCTACGAGCAGTACTTC. The chain combines TRBV11-2 with TRBJ2-7, with D perhaps TRBD2 (5 bases). Deletions cut 3 bases from V and 1 base from J, with 10 bases between. This CDR3 comprises 14 residues. Germline V gene sequence: CDR1 SGHAT, CDR2 FQNNGV.

CDR3 protein: CASKVGQSTDTQYF. The CDR3 DNA follows: TGCGCCAGCAAGGTGGGGCAAAGCACAGATACGCAGTATTTT. V usage is TRBV5-1 and J usage is TRBJ2-3; tentatively, D is TRBD1 (5 bases). CDR3 size: 14 residues. Germline V lookup: CDR1 SGHRS, CDR2 YFSETQ. V lost 6 bases and J 0 bases, leaving 11 bases between the germline ends. The variable domain in full, with the rest retrieved from reference TRBV5-1 and TRBJ2-3, is KAGVTQTPRYLIKTRGQQVTLSCSPISGHRSVSWYQQTPGQGLQFLFEYFSETQRNKGNFPGRFSGRQFSNSRSEMNVSTLELGDSALYLCASKVGQSTDTQYFGPGTRLTVL.

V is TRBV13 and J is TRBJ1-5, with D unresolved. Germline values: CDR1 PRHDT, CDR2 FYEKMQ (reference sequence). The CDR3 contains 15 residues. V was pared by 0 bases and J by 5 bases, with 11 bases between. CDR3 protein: CASSLGLTSDQPQHF. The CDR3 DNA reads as TGTGCCAGCAGCTTAGGCTTGACCAGCGATCAGCCCCAGCATTTT.

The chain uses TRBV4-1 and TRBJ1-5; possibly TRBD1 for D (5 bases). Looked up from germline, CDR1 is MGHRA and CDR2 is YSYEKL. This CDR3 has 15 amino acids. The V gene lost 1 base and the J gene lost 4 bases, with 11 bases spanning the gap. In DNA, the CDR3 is TGCGCCAGCAGCCAAGCCAGGGACTGGAATCAGCCCCAGCATTTT. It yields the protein CASSQARDWNQPQHF.

The CDR3 DNA reads TGTGCCAGCAGCAACCGGGACTCTTCCTACGAGCAGTACTTC. It encodes CASSNRDSSYEQYF. This rearrangement joins TRBV5-4 to TRBJ2-7, with a possible D match to TRBD2 (6 bases). The CDR3 covers 14 residues. From germline, CDR1 is SGHNT and CDR2 YYREEE (reference sequence). V lost 4 bases, J lost 1 base, and 12 bases lay in between.

For the CDR3, the DNA is TGTGCCAGCAGCCTCCGCCTGGCGGGAGCTAGCACAGATACGCAGTATTTT. It is translated as CASSLRLAGASTDTQYF. The gene calls are TRBV5-4 and TRBJ2-3; 7 bases match TRBD2. The CDR3 totals 17 residues. Germline values: CDR1 SGHNT, CDR2 YYREEE (reference sequence). Trimming cost V 4 bases and J 0 bases; bases outside gene matches: 11. The full variable domain, completed using reference TRBV5-4 and TRBJ2-3, is ETGVTQSPTHLIKTRGQQVTLRCSSQSGHNTVSWYQQALGQGPQFIFQYYREEENGRGNFPPRFSGLQFPNYSSELNVNALELDDSALYLCASSLRLAGASTDTQYFGPGTRLTVL.